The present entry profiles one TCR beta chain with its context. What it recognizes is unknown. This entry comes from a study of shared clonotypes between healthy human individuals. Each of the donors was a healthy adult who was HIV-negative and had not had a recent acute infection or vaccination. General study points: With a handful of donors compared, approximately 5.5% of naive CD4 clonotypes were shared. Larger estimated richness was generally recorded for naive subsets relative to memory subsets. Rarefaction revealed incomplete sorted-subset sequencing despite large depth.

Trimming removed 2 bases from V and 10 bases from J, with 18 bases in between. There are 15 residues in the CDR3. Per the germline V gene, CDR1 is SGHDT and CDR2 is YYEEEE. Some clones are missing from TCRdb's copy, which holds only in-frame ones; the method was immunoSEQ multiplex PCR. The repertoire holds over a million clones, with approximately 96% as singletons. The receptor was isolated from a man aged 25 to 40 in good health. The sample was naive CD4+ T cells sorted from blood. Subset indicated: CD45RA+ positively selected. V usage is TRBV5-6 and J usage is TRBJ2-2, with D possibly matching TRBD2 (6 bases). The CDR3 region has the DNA TGTGCCAGCAGCTTCCGAGGCGGGAACAACGTGGAGCTGTTTTTT. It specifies CASSFRGGNNVELFF.